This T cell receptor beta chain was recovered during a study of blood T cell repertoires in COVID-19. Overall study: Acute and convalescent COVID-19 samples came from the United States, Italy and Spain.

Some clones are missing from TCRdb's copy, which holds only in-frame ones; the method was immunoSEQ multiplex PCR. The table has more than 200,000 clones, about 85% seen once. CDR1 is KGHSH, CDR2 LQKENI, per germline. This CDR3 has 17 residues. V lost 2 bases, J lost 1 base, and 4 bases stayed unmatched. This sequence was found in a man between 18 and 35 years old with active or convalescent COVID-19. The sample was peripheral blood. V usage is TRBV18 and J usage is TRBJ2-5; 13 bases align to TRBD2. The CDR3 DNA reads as TGTGCCAGCTCACCAACCACTAGCGGGGGGGCCCAAGAGACCCAGTACTTC. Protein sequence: CASSPTTSGGAQETQYF. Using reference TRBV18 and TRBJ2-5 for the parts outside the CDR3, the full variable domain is NAGVMQNPRHLVRRRGQEARLRCSPMKGHSHVYWYRQLPEEGLKFMVYLQKENIIDESGMPKERFSAEFPKEGPSILRIQQVVRGDSAAYFCASSPTTSGGAQETQYFGPGTRLLVL.